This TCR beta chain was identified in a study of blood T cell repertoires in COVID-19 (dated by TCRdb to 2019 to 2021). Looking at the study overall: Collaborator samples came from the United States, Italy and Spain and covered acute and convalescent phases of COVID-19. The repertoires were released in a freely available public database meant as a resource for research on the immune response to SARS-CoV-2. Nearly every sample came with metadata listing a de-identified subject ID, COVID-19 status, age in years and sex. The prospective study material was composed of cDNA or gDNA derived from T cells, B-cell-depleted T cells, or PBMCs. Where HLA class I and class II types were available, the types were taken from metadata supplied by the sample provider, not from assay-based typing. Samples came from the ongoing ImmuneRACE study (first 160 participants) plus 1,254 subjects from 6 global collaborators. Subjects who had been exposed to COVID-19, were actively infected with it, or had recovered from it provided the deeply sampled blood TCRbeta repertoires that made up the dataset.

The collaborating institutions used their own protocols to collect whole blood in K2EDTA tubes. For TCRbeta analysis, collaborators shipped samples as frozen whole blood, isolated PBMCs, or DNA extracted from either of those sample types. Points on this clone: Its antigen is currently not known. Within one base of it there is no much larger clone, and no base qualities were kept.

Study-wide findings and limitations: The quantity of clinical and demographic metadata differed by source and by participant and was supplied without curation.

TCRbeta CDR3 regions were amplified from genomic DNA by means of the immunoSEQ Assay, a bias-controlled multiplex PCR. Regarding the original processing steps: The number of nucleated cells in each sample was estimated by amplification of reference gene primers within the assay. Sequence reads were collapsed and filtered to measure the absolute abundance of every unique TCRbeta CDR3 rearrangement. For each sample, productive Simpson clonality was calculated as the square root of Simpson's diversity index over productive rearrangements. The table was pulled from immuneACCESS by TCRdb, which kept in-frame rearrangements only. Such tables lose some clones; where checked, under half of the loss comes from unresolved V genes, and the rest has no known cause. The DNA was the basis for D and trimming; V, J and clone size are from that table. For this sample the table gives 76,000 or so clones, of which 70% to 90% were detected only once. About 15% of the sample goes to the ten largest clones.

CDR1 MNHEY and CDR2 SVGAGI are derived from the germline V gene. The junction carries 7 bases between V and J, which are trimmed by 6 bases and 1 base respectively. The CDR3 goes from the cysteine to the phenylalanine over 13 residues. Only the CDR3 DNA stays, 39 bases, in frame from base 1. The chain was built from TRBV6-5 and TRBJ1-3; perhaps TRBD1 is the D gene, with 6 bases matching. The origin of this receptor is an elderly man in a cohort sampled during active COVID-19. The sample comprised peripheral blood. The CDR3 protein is CASRGASGNTIYF. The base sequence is TGTGCCAGCAGGGGGGCTTCTGGAAACACCATATATTTT.